In its sample, the clone carrying this TCR beta chain ranks as medium-sized. Antigen unknown. These data come from a study of spatial heterogeneity in lung cancer. Across the whole study: Across tumor regions, counts of TCR transcripts showed a strong correlation with a T cell module score derived from matched bulk RNA-seq. A unique TCR and UMI combination showed up more than ten times in raw reads, on average.

General study points: The recorded estimate of tumor T cell coverage is 6.5% to 7% for alpha chains and 11% to 15% for beta chains. It was found that expanded intratumoral alpha and beta TCR counts tracked tumor mutation counts.

The CDR3 covers 15 residues. CDR1 and CDR2 (germline): SGHAT, FQNNGV. V was shortened by 5 bases and J by 3 bases, with 16 bases between the two germline ends. The sample's time point: sample taken at primary tumor resection. The study tagged each TCR cDNA molecule with a unique molecular identifier. In TCRdb, the 5' RACE reads were re-called with MiXCR into one record per CDR3 protein. The table has just under 1,500 distinct CDR3 sequences, roughly 9.3% seen once. The sample here was lung tumor tissue, taken at surgery. The chain links TRBV11-2 to TRBJ2-5, with a tentative D call TRBD2 (6 bases). This clonotype originated in a male donor with early-stage non-small cell lung cancer. CDR3 coding DNA: TGTGCCAGCAGCCCTAATAGCGGAATAAAAGAGACCCAGTACTTC. It yields the protein CASSPNSGIKETQYF.